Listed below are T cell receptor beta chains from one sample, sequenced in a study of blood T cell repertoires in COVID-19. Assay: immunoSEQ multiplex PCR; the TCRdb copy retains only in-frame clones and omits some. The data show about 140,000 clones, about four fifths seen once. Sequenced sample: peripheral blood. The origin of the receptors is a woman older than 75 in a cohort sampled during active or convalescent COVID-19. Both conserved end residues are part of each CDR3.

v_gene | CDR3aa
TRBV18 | CASSPLGTGDGNYGYTF
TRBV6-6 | CASSFDNNYGYTF
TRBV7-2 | CASSLARRGKRDGYTF
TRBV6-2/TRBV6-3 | CASSYAARRANYGYTF
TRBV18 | CASSPRGEANYGYTF
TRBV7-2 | CASSLYLAFQETQYF
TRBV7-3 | CASTLGGTTDTQYF
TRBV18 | CASSPPGRVNTEAFF
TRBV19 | CASSMPDETGFLRGELFF
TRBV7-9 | CASSLAGTSGETQYF
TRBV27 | CASTRGPLYEQYF
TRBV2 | CASQGTGEDTEAFF
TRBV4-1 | CASSQEGEGKKYYGYTF
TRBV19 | CASTRSSGDPEAFF
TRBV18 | CASSPPTGGGNTEAFF
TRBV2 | CASSDRGTNEKLFF
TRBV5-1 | CASSPQGGSNQPQHF
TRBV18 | CASSPGGDNQPQHF
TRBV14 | CASSHGTGFPGGELFF
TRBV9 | CASSWTGRNTGELFF
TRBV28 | CASSFQGFFDF
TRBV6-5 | CASSWGVHNEQFF
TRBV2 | CASSQGGGGQPQHF
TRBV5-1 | CASSVDSTDSEAFF
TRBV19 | CASSTYREGSTEAFF
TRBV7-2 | CASSLGHPGELFF
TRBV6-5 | CASNRQGNTEAFF
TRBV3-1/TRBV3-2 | CASSHGTVVVEQFF
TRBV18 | CASSPLQGASGDYGYTF
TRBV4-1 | CASSQEWLPTNNSPLHF
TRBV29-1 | CSARRYWDRGNEQFF
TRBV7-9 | CASSFKNEQFF
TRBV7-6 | CASSQGVLAGAYNEQFF
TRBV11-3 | CASSYLYNSPLHF
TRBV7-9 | CASSLGREKLFF
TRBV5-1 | CASSLGGPDFPLHF
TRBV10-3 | CAISESGGVGNEQFF
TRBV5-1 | CASSFRQGADHYEQYF
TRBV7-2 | CASSLWTGVGNSPLHF
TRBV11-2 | CASSFVLGGGEQYF
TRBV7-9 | CASSLVTELMETQYF
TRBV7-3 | CASSRGRGNEQFF
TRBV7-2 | CASKTGGPGTDTQYF
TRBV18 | CASSPGVDRGSNKAFF
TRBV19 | CASSARQTRGANTEAFF
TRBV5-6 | CASSLYSREETQYF
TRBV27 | CASSLQGTSGYTF
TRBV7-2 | CASSRDRENYNEQFF
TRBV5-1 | CASSYRDRGQETQYF
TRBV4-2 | CASSQRRQHEQYF
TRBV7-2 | CASSQTSTLRGGQYF
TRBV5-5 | CASKLAGGPETGELFF
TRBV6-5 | CASSYANPTEAFF
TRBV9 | CASSIGGSSYNEQFF